The clone carrying this T cell receptor (beta chain) showed up just a few times. The antigen is not known. The CDR3 extends over 16 amino acids. The germline gives CDR1 PRHDT, CDR2 FYEKMQ (reference sequence). Trimming shortened V by 0 bases and J by 2 bases, and 11 bases separated the two germline ends. The data are from a study of tumor-infiltrating lymphocytes in localized non-small cell lung cancer. Study background: Tumor tissue and non-adjacent uninvolved lung came from each patient.

Clones were read by immunoSEQ multiplex PCR, and TCRdb kept only the in-frame ones, dropping some. The table has around 25,000 clones, roughly three fifths seen once. Study-wide results and limits: Recurrence-free survival showed no association with tumor T-cell fraction.

Sequencing was done on a sample of lung tumor tissue. The sequence came from a human donor with non-small cell lung cancer. This chain connects TRBV13 to TRBJ1-3; possible D gene TRBD1, 6 bases. CDR3 region: CASSLGPAGAGNTIYF. Written as DNA, the CDR3 is TGTGCCAGCAGCTTAGGCCCTGCAGGGGCTGGAAACACCATATATTTT.